The 12 T cell receptor beta chains listed next were all sequenced from one sample in a study of cytomegalovirus exposure and HLA in healthy donors. The assay was immunoSEQ multiplex PCR, and TCRdb's table has in-frame clones only and misses some. In the table there are 100,000 to 120,000 clones, about 92% of which are singletons. Sequencing was performed on PBMCs. The receptors derive from a woman younger than 30 in good health and CMV-seronegative.

The gene calls are TRBV4-2 and TRBJ2-1, with TRBD2 as a possible D gene (7 bases). The CDR3 totals 16 residues. From germline, CDR1 is LGHNA and CDR2 YNFKEQ. The V and J ends lost 0 bases and 4 bases respectively, with 13 bases between them. The CDR3 is CASSQDGGGGYNEQFF. In DNA form, the CDR3 reads TGTGCCAGCAGCCAAGATGGGGGGGGCGGGTACAATGAGCAGTTCTTC.

This CDR3 is CASSYPPGGNEQFF. In DNA, the CDR3 is TGTGCCAGCAGCTACCCCCCGGGGGGGAATGAGCAGTTCTTC. The gene calls are TRBV7-9 and TRBJ2-1, with 8 bases fitting TRBD2. This CDR3 spans 14 amino acids. Trimming cost V 4 bases and J 7 bases; bases outside gene matches: 6. CDR1 and CDR2 (germline): SEHNR, FQNEAQ (reference sequence).

The chain uses TRBV19 and TRBJ2-1; D is uncertain. Germline V CDR1 and CDR2: LNHDA, SQIVND (reference sequence). CDR3 length: 12 residues. The germline V and J ends were trimmed by 5 bases and 6 bases, with 8 bases remaining between them. Here the CDR3 reads CASSSGFNEQFF. The CDR3 bases are TGTGCCAGTAGTTCCGGGTTCAATGAGCAGTTCTTC.

The V call is TRBV7-6, the J call TRBJ1-6; 8 positions agree with TRBD1. Germline CDR1 reads SGHVS; CDR2 reads FNYEAQ. CDR3 length: 19 amino acids. The ends lost 1 base at V and 0 bases at J; junction bases unmatched: 8. CDR3 sequence (DNA): TGTGCCAGCAGCTTAGACAGGGGGACGTTGAGCTCCTATAATTCACCCCTCCACTTT. Translating it yields CASSLDRGTLSSYNSPLHF.

As DNA, the CDR3 is TGCGCCAGCAGCCCGGGACAGGGTCGGACAGATACGCAGTATTTT. This encodes CASSPGQGRTDTQYF. The V gene is TRBV4-3, the J gene TRBJ2-3; 9 positions agree with TRBD1. The CDR3 has 15 residues. Germline CDR1 LGHNA, CDR2 YSLEER. The V gene end was trimmed by 4 bases and the J gene end by 3 bases; junction bases not matched to a gene: 5.

The chain employs TRBV7-9 and TRBJ2-3; 7 positions agree with TRBD2. The CDR3 runs to 14 residues. From germline, CDR1 is SEHNR and CDR2 FQNEAQ (reference sequence). J gave up 6 bases and V 5 bases, and 8 bases lay outside the gene matches. The CDR3 spells CASSPPAGNDTQYF. DNA for the CDR3: TGTGCCAGCAGCCCTCCAGCGGGAAACGATACGCAGTATTTT.

The genes are TRBV27 and TRBJ1-5, with D uncertain. The germline V and J ends were trimmed by 4 bases and 0 bases, with 10 bases remaining between them. This CDR3 comprises 15 residues. The germline V gene encodes CDR1 MNHEY and CDR2 SMNVEV (reference sequence). CDR3 amino acids: CASSYKPSSNQPQHF. Here the CDR3 DNA reads TGTGCCAGCAGTTACAAACCCTCTAGCAATCAGCCCCAGCATTTT.

The rearrangement joins TRBV9 to TRBJ2-3; TRBD2 matches at 12 bases. The V gene end was trimmed by 0 bases and the J gene end by 0 bases; junction bases not matched to a gene: 8. Germline V gene sequence: CDR1 SGDLS, CDR2 YYNGEE. The CDR3 covers 19 residues. The CDR3 is CASSVAIVLAGGSTDTQYF. The CDR3 DNA is TGTGCCAGCAGCGTAGCCATCGTTCTAGCGGGAGGGAGCACAGATACGCAGTATTTT.

The V and J genes are TRBV6-1 and TRBJ2-3; 8 bases fit TRBD2. CDR1 and CDR2 (germline): MNHNS, SASEGT. The CDR3 totals 16 residues. Trimming removed 0 bases from V and 12 bases from J; junction bases left unmatched: 14. The CDR3 bases are TGTGCCAGCAGTGAAGCGCCTAGCGGGTACCCCCGTGGACAGTATTTT. Translating it yields CASSEAPSGYPRGQYF.

CDR3 sequence reads: CASSLNGDGSFGEQYF. Written as DNA, the CDR3 is TGTGCCAGCAGCTTAAACGGGGATGGATCCTTTGGCGAGCAGTACTTC. The chain carries TRBV7-3 and TRBJ2-7; D is perhaps TRBD2 (5 bases). The CDR3 runs 16 residues. Trimming stripped 1 base from V and 6 bases from J, with 19 bases between. The V gene's germline CDR1 is SGHTA and CDR2 FQGTGA.

CDR3 in amino acids: CASSRTGTGGEGYTF. CDR3 nucleotides: TGCGCCAGCAGCCGGACCGGGACAGGGGGAGAAGGCTACACCTTC. V and J are TRBV4-3 and TRBJ1-2, with 11 bases that match TRBD1. The CDR3 sequence is 15 residues long. CDR1 and CDR2 from the germline V gene are LGHNA and YSLEER. Germline trimming cut 4 bases from V and 8 bases from J; bases unmatched to any gene: 9.

The CDR3 DNA is TGTGCCAGCAGCGCCCTCCGGGGGAATGAGCAGTTCTTC. Amino acids: CASSALRGNEQFF. This chain joins TRBV6-1 and TRBJ2-1, with D possibly matching TRBD2 (6 bases). V was clipped by 6 bases and J by 7 bases, with 13 bases between them. This CDR3 region has 13 residues. Germline CDR1 MNHNS, CDR2 SASEGT.